This T cell receptor (beta chain) stems from a study of cytomegalovirus exposure and HLA in healthy donors. Whole-study results and caveats: After further analysis at a later stage, 17,000 or so TCR beta sequences were associated with HLA alleles at 0.05 false discovery rate.

60 Vbeta and 13 Jbeta primers were used in PCR. Libraries were prepared by immunoSEQ multiplex PCR; TCRdb keeps only in-frame clonotypes and omits some of them. The table has 84,000 or so clones, around 77% seen once; the top ten hold approximately 3.2%. The sample holds one count of this clone. Antigen specificity is unknown. One end of the junction is discordant with germline, which a read error may explain. Per germline, CDR1 SQVTM and CDR2 ANQGSEA. The CDR3 loop spans 14 amino acids. This sequence originates from a man aged 45-65 years in good health and CMV-seronegative. Sequencing was carried out using PBMCs. The V and J genes are TRBV29-1 and TRBJ2-3, with TRBD1 as a possible D gene (6 bases). The CDR3 here is CNVDHPQGTDTQYF. The CDR3 nucleotides read TGCAACGTTGACCACCCCCAGGGGACAGATACGCAGTATTTT.